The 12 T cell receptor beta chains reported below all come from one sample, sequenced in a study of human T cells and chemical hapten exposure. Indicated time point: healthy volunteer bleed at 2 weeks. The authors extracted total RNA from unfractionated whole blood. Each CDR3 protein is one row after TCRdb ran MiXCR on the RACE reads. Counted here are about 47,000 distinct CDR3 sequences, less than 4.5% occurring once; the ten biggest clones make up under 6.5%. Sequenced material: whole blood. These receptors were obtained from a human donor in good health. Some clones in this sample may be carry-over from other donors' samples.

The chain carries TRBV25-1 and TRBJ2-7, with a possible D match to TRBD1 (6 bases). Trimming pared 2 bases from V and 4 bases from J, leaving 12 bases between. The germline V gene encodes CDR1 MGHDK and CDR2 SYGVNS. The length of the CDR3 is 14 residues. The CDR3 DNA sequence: TGTGCCAGCAGTGAACCGGTAGGGGGTTACGAGCAGTACTTC. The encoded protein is CASSEPVGGYEQYF.

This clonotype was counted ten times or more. The CDR3 DNA reads TGCGCCAGCAGCCCTAGCACAGATACGCAGTATTTT. Its protein product is CASSPSTDTQYF. J is TRBJ2-3 and V is TRBV5-1, with D unclear. Deletions cut 4 bases from V and 0 bases from J, with 3 bases between. This CDR3 has 12 residues. Germline-derived CDR1 and CDR2 are SGHRS and YFSETQ.

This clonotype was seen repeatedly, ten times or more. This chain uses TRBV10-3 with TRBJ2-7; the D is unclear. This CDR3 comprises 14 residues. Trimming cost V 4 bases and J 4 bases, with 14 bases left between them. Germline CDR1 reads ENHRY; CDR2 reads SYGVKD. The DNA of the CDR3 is TGTGCCATCAGTGTTTTTGACGCGGAATACGAGCAGTACTTC. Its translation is CAISVFDAEYEQYF.

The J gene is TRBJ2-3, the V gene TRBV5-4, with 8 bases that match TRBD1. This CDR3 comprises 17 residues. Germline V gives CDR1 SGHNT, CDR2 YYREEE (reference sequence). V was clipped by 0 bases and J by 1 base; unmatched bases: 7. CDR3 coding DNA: TGTGCCAGCAGCTTGGGGGGGACAGGTTGGGGCACAGATACGCAGTATTTT. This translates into CASSLGGTGWGTDTQYF.

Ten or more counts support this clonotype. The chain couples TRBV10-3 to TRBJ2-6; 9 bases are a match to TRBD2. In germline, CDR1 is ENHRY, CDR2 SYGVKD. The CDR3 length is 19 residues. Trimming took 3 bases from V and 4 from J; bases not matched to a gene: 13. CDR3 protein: CAISEVGGGRAAGANVLTF. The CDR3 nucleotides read TGTGCCATCAGTGAAGTTGGTGGCGGGAGGGCCGCCGGGGCCAACGTCCTGACTTTC.

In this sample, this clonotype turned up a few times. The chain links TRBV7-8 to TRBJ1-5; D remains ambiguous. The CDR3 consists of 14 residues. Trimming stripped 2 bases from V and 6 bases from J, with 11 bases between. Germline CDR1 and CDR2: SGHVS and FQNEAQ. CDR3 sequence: CASSLPEAGQPQHF. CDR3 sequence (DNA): TGTGCCAGCAGCTTACCAGAGGCGGGTCAGCCCCAGCATTTT.

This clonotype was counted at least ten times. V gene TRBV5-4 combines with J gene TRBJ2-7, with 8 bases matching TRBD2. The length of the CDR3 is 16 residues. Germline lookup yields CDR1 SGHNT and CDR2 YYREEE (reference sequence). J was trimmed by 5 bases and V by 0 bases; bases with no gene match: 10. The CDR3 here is CASSLGSGSPFDEQYF. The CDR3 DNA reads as TGTGCCAGCAGCTTGGGAAGCGGGAGCCCTTTCGACGAGCAGTACTTC.

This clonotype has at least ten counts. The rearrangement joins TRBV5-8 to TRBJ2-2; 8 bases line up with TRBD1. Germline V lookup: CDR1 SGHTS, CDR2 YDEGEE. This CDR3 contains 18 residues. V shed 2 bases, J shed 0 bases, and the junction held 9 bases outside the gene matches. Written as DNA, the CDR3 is TGTGCCAGCAGCTTCCCTTTCGACAGGGGTACGAACACCGGGGAGCTGTTTTTT. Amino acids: CASSFPFDRGTNTGELFF.

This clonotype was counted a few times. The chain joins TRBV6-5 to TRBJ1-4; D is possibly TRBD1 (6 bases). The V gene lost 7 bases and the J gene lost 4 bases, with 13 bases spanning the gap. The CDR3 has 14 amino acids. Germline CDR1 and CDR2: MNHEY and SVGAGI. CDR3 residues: CASTDRTVNEKLFF. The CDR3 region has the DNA TGTGCCAGCACCGACCGGACAGTTAATGAAAAACTGTTTTTT.

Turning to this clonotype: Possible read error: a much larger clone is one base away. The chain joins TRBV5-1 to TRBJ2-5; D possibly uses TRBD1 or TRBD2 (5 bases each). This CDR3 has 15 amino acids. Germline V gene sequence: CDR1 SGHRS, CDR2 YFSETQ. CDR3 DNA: TGCGCCAGCATCTTGACCCCGGGACGTCAAGAGACCCAGTACTTC. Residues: CASILTPGRQETQYF. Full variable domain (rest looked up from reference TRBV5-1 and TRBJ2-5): KAGVTQTPRYLIKTRGQQVTLSCSPISGHRSVSWYQQTPGQGLQFLFEYFSETQRNKGNFPGRFSGRQFSNSRSEMNVSTLELGDSALYLCASILTPGRQETQYFGPGTRLLVL.

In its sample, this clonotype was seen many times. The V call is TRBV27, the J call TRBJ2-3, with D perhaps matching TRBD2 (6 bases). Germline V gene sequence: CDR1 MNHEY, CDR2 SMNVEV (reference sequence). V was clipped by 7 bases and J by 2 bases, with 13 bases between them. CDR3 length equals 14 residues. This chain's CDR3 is CASTPEGLTDTQYF. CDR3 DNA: TGTGCCAGCACCCCGGAGGGCCTCACAGATACGCAGTATTTT.

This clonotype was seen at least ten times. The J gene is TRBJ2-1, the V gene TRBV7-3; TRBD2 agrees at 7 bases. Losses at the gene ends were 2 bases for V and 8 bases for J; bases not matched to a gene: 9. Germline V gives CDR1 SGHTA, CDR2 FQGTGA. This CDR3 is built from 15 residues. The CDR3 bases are TGTGCCAGCAGCTTATCCGGACTAGGAGCTTATGAGCAGTTCTTC. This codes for CASSLSGLGAYEQFF. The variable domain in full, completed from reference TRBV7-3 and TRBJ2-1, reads GAGVSQTPSNKVTEKGKYVELRCDPISGHTALYWYRQSLGQGPEFLIYFQGTGAADDSGLPNDRFFAVRPEGSVSTLKIQRTERGDSAVYLCASSLSGLGAYEQFFGPGTRLTVL.